What follows are 17 T cell receptor beta chains derived from one specimen sequenced in a study of radiotherapy plus CTLA-4 blockade in lung cancer. The data were produced by immunoSEQ multiplex PCR, yet TCRdb's version contains in-frame clones alone and is incomplete. The table records tens of thousands of clones, approximately 84% of them present only once. Sequences were derived from peripheral blood, sampled from a patient treated with radiotherapy plus ipilimumab. The receptor source for this set is a human donor with non-small cell lung cancer whose response to radiotherapy plus ipilimumab could not be evaluated.

The rearrangement joins TRBV20-1 to TRBJ2-2; D remains unclear. Per germline, CDR1 DFQATT and CDR2 SNEGSKA (reference sequence). Trimming cost V 4 bases and J 5 bases, with 5 bases left between them. This CDR3 has 11 amino acids. The CDR3 region has the DNA TGCAGTGCTACTCCGACCGGGGAGCTGTTTTTT. This codes for CSATPTGELFF.

This clone was recorded a few times. The V call is TRBV6-1, the J call TRBJ2-7; 12 nucleotides agree with TRBD1. Germline CDR1 and CDR2: MNHNS and SASEGT. With V trimmed by 8 bases and J by 4 bases, 6 bases remained unmatched. The CDR3 loop spans 14 amino acids. The CDR3 sequence is CASSGTGGKYEQYF. CDR3 bases: TGTGCCAGCTCCGGGACAGGGGGCAAGTACGAGCAGTACTTC.

V gene TRBV5-1 combines with J gene TRBJ2-2; the D gene is possibly TRBD2 (6 bases). The ends were cut back, 9 bases at V and 2 bases at J, with 17 bases in the middle. Germline V gene data show CDR1 as SGHRS and CDR2 as YFSETQ. The CDR3 is 15 amino acids. CDR3 sequence: CATSEGRTNTGELFF. The CDR3, as DNA: TGCGCCACCTCGGAGGGACGGACCAACACCGGGGAGCTGTTTTTT.

For the CDR3, the DNA is TGTGCCAGCAGTTCGACTAGAGAGAGCTCCTACGAGCAGTACTTC. Encoded protein: CASSSTRESSYEQYF. The genes are TRBV7-6 and TRBJ2-7, with D maybe TRBD2 (6 bases). The germline V and J ends were trimmed by 6 bases and 0 bases, with 15 bases remaining between them. The CDR3 is 15 residues long. Germline values: CDR1 SGHVS, CDR2 FNYEAQ.

The table lists this clone with a count of one. The chain uses TRBV19 and TRBJ1-5; D gene unclear. The germline V gene has CDR1 LNHDA and CDR2 SQIVND (reference sequence). This CDR3 has 15 residues. With 2 bases removed from V and 4 bases from J, the gap between germline ends came to 12 bases. CDR3 coding DNA: TGTGCCAGTAGTATATTGGAGGCGGCAAATCAGCCCCAGCATTTT. Translating gives CASSILEAANQPQHF.

This clone has a handful of counts. J is TRBJ1-3 and V is TRBV19; TRBD1 matches at 7 bases. The length of the CDR3 is 14 residues. V lost 5 bases to trimming and J lost 4 bases; unmatched junction nucleotides: 5. The germline V gene encodes CDR1 LNHDA and CDR2 SQIVND (reference sequence). In DNA form, the CDR3 reads TGTGCCAGTAGTTCCCGACAGGGAGGAAACACCATATATTTT. Its protein is CASSSRQGGNTIYF. The complete variable domain, with remaining parts taken from reference TRBV19 and TRBJ1-3, reads DGGITQSPKYLFRKEGQNVTLSCEQNLNHDAMYWYRQDPGQGLRLIYYSQIVNDFQKGDIAEGYSVSREKKESFPLTVTSAQKNPTAFYLCASSSRQGGNTIYFGEGSWLTVV.

The rearrangement uses TRBV27 and TRBJ2-1, with 11 bases identical to TRBD2. The CDR3 is made up of 15 amino acids. Germline trimming cut 4 bases from V and 6 bases from J; bases unmatched to any gene: 5. Germline CDR1 and CDR2: MNHEY and SMNVEV (reference sequence). CDR3 bases: TGTGCCAGCAGTTCTCTAGGGACTAGCGGCAATGAGCAGTTCTTC. This sequence encodes CASSSLGTSGNEQFF.

The chain uses TRBV10-1 and TRBJ1-2; no clear D. Per germline, CDR1 WNHNN and CDR2 SYGVQD (reference sequence). This CDR3 contains 10 residues. The V end lost 7 bases, the J end lost 4 bases, and 4 bases lay between the germline ends. CDR3 loop: CASTSYGYTF. The CDR3 coding sequence is TGCGCCAGCACGAGCTATGGCTACACCTTC.

The rearrangement links TRBV30 to TRBJ2-1; 11 nucleotides line up with TRBD2. Germline V gene data show CDR1 as GTSNPN and CDR2 as SVGIG (reference sequence). The CDR3 covers 18 residues. V shed 7 bases, J shed 3 bases, and the junction held 17 bases outside the gene matches. The CDR3, as DNA: TGTGCCTCTACTCATTCCGGGACTAGCGGATCATTCTACAATGAGCAGTTCTTC. It specifies CASTHSGTSGSFYNEQFF.

The chain carries TRBV6-1 and TRBJ2-7; D not certain. The ends were cut back, 0 bases at V and 3 bases at J, with 6 bases in the middle. The CDR3 has 13 residues. Germline V lookup: CDR1 MNHNS, CDR2 SASEGT. CDR3 DNA sequence: TGTGCCAGCAGTGAAGCGAGAGGCTACGAGCAGTACTTC. This sequence encodes CASSEARGYEQYF.

The table lists this clone with a count of one. The J gene is TRBJ1-4, the V gene TRBV5-6; D not resolved. The CDR3 is 14 residues long. Between the trimmed V and J ends, which lost 1 base and 5 bases, there was a span of 9 bases. Germline V gene sequence: CDR1 SGHDT, CDR2 YYEEEE. In nucleotides, the CDR3 is TGTGCCAGCAGCTTGAGACCGGGAAATGAAAAACTGTTTTTT. Translated, it gives CASSLRPGNEKLFF.

The J gene is TRBJ2-2, the V gene TRBV6-1; tentatively, D is TRBD1 (5 bases). V was pared by 4 bases and J by 3 bases, with 21 bases between. The CDR3 is 18 amino acids. Germline V gene sequence: CDR1 MNHNS, CDR2 SASEGT. This CDR3 reads CASSGPLVGARDTGELFF. For the CDR3, the DNA is TGTGCCAGCAGTGGCCCATTAGTTGGGGCAAGGGACACCGGGGAGCTGTTTTTT.

The chain carries TRBV6-5 and TRBJ2-1; 13 positions match TRBD2. Germline V gene sequence: CDR1 MNHEY, CDR2 SVGAGI. The CDR3 is 16 amino acids. The trim removed 2 bases at V and 7 bases at J, leaving 5 bases unmatched. The chain's CDR3 is CASSYGLAGVGNEQFF. DNA for the CDR3: TGTGCCAGCAGTTACGGACTAGCGGGAGTCGGGAATGAGCAGTTCTTC.

This sequence joins TRBV5-5 and TRBJ2-2; 7 bases fit TRBD1. CDR3 size: 16 residues. V shed 0 bases and J 1 base; nucleotides not matched to a gene: 3. The germline V gene has CDR1 SGHKS and CDR2 YYEKEE (reference sequence). CDR3 in DNA: TGTGCCAGCAGCTTGGTGGCAGGGGGGAACACCGGGGAGCTGTTTTTT. It codes for CASSLVAGGNTGELFF.

CDR3: CASSPSGRIETQYF. CDR3 coding DNA: TGTGCCAGCAGCCCTAGCGGGAGAATAGAGACCCAGTACTTC. This chain uses TRBV7-9 with TRBJ2-5; 10 bases agree with TRBD2. This CDR3 is built from 14 residues. The germline CDR1 and CDR2 sequences are SEHNR and FQNEAQ (reference sequence). V trimming: 5 bases; J trimming: 4 bases; junction bases outside the gene matches: 4.

V gene TRBV30 combines with J gene TRBJ2-7; 8 bases agree with TRBD1. The germline V gene encodes CDR1 GTSNPN and CDR2 SVGIG (reference sequence). CDR3 size: 15 residues. The V segment lost 5 bases and the J segment 0 bases; nucleotides outside the gene matches: 9. The CDR3 loop is CAWSRTGPYSYEQYF. CDR3 DNA: TGTGCCTGGTCACGGACAGGGCCTTACTCCTACGAGCAGTACTTC.

The chain joins TRBV4-3 to TRBJ2-3; 7 bases are shared with TRBD2. This CDR3 spans 17 amino acids. V was pared by 0 bases and J by 2 bases, with 8 bases of the junction left unmatched. Germline V gene sequence: CDR1 LGHNA, CDR2 YSLEER. CDR3 protein: CASSQDGLADYTDTQYF. The CDR3 region has the DNA TGCGCCAGCAGCCAAGATGGGCTAGCGGATTACACAGATACGCAGTATTTT.